The next 20 T cell receptor beta chains were all read from a single sample in a study of cytomegalovirus exposure and HLA in healthy donors. The study ran its PCR with 60 Vbeta and 13 Jbeta primers. This table comes from immunoSEQ multiplex PCR, and its TCRdb copy is limited to in-frame clones, with some not included. The sample comprises about 160,000 clones, approximately 81% of which are singletons, and around 6.7% rests with the top ten. The material sequenced was PBMCs. The receptors originated from a woman aged 30 to 39 in good health and CMV-seropositive.

This clone was recorded only once. The chain links TRBV6-6 to TRBJ2-3; TRBD2 matches at 11 bases. V shed 4 bases, J shed 4 bases, and the junction held 7 bases outside the gene matches. There are 16 residues in the CDR3. The germline V gene has CDR1 MNHNY and CDR2 SVGAGI (reference sequence). This CDR3 reads CASSFVAGGLSDTQYF. In DNA form, the CDR3 reads TGTGCCAGCAGTTTCGTAGCGGGGGGGCTCTCAGATACGCAGTATTTT.

The V call is TRBV9, the J call TRBJ1-5; D is ambiguous. The CDR3 is made up of 13 amino acids. Trimming cost V 3 bases and J 5 bases, with 9 bases left between them. Germline assignment: CDR1 SGDLS and CDR2 YYNGEE. The CDR3 region is CASSARLDQPQHF. The DNA of the CDR3 is TGTGCCAGCAGCGCCAGACTAGATCAGCCCCAGCATTTT. The whole variable domain, remainder taken from reference TRBV9 and TRBJ1-5, is DSGVTQTPKHLITATGQRVTLRCSPRSGDLSVYWYQQSLDQGLQFLIQYYNGEERAKGNILERFSAQQFPDLHSELNLSSLELGDSALYFCASSARLDQPQHFGDGTRLSIL.

The gene calls are TRBV4-2 and TRBJ2-7, with 7 bases aligning to TRBD1. CDR3 length equals 15 residues. Germline-derived CDR1 and CDR2 are LGHNA and YNFKEQ. V shed 0 bases, J shed 3 bases, and the junction held 5 bases outside the gene matches. CDR3 DNA sequence: TGTGCCAGCAGCCAAGACCCGGGACAGAACTACGAGCAGTACTTC. Its translation is CASSQDPGQNYEQYF.

This chain joins TRBV5-1 and TRBJ2-2, with D possibly TRBD1 on 6 matching bases. The V gene's germline CDR1 is SGHRS and CDR2 YFSETQ. The CDR3 is 16 amino acids. The V gene lost 5 bases and the J gene lost 0 bases, with 14 bases spanning the gap. CDR3 sequence (DNA): TGCGCCAGCAGTCTGGACAGAAACTCGAACACCGGGGAGCTGTTTTTT. It is translated as CASSLDRNSNTGELFF.

This chain joins TRBV5-1 and TRBJ1-6; 7 positions agree with TRBD1. Germline V lookup: CDR1 SGHRS, CDR2 YFSETQ. After removal of 4 bases from V and 4 bases from J, the junction contained 23 bases not matched to a gene. CDR3 length: 21 residues. CDR3 protein: CASSPLTGPGQWAVYNSPLHF. The CDR3 region has the DNA TGCGCCAGCAGCCCCCTCACCGGCCCGGGACAGTGGGCGGTATATAATTCACCCCTCCACTTT.

The chain couples TRBV28 to TRBJ1-1; D call uncertain. Germline V gene lookup returns CDR1 MDHEN and CDR2 SYDVKM. V shed 2 bases and J shed 1 base, with 8 bases lying between them. The CDR3 contains 14 residues. This CDR3 is CASSLGEGNTEAFF. The CDR3 nucleotides are TGTGCCAGCAGTTTAGGGGAGGGGAACACTGAAGCTTTCTTT.

The rearrangement joins TRBV5-4 to TRBJ1-3; D is unclear. The ends were cut back, 1 base at V and 1 base at J, with 15 bases in the middle. CDR1 is SGHNT and CDR2 is YYREEE in the germline V gene (reference sequence). This CDR3 is built from 17 residues. CDR3: CASSLLPGSLSGNTIYF. CDR3 nucleotides: TGTGCCAGCAGCTTGTTACCAGGTAGTTTGTCTGGAAACACCATATATTTT.

The chain carries TRBV7-9 and TRBJ2-7; 9 bases are a match to TRBD1. J gave up 2 bases and V 1 base, and 9 bases lay outside the gene matches. The CDR3 is 17 residues long. CDR1 is SEHNR, CDR2 FQNEAQ, per germline (reference sequence). Here the CDR3 DNA reads TGTGCCAGCAGCTTAGTACCCACCGGGACAGGGACCTACGAGCAGTACTTC. Translating gives CASSLVPTGTGTYEQYF.

The chain is built from TRBV28 and TRBJ1-2; D remains unclear. Germline-derived CDR1 and CDR2 are MDHEN and SYDVKM. V gave up 6 bases and J gave up 2 bases, with 13 bases separating them. The CDR3 contains 14 residues. The CDR3 DNA follows: TGTGCCAGCAGATCCTCGGGATCCAACTATGGCTACACCTTC. Its protein product is CASRSSGSNYGYTF.

The chain links TRBV11-1 to TRBJ2-4; a possible D gene is TRBD1 (6 bases). Trimming took off 1 base at V and 6 bases at J, with 10 bases between the two ends. Germline CDR1 and CDR2: SGHAT and FQDESV (reference sequence). CDR3 size: 14 residues. Here the CDR3 DNA reads TGTGCCAGCAGCTTAGACAGGGTGGGAAACATTCAGTACTTC. This encodes CASSLDRVGNIQYF.

The V call is TRBV7-2, the J call TRBJ1-1, with TRBD1 matching 7 bases. The V and J ends lost 2 bases and 3 bases, in that order; junction bases with no gene match: 3. CDR1 is SGHTA, CDR2 FQGNSA, per germline. The CDR3 has 14 residues. For the CDR3, the DNA is TGTGCCAGCAGCTTAACAGGGGCGGACACTGAAGCTTTCTTT. Translated: CASSLTGADTEAFF.

The chain recombines TRBV28 with TRBJ1-6; 7 nucleotides line up with TRBD1. There are 15 residues in the CDR3. Germline values: CDR1 MDHEN, CDR2 SYDVKM. Germline trimming cut 5 bases from V and 9 bases from J; bases unmatched to any gene: 10. CDR3 sequence (DNA): TGTGCCAGCAGTGGCAGACAGGGAGGTCGTTCACCCCTCCACTTT. Its translation is CASSGRQGGRSPLHF.

The chain uses TRBV10-1 and TRBJ1-5, with D maybe TRBD1 (6 bases). The CDR3 is 16 amino acids. Germline V lookup: CDR1 WNHNN, CDR2 SYGVQD (reference sequence). Trimming removed 7 bases at V and 5 bases at J, with 21 bases between. CDR3 sequence (DNA): TGCGCCAGCATTAACTCCATCAGGGGCAGATATCAGCCCCAGCATTTT. It specifies CASINSIRGRYQPQHF.

This clone has just a few counts. This chain connects TRBV10-3 to TRBJ2-5; TRBD2 aligns across 10 bases. Trimming took 8 bases from V and 4 from J; bases not matched to a gene: 7. Germline CDR1 ENHRY, CDR2 SYGVKD. This CDR3 has 14 amino acids. The CDR3 protein is CAIAAAGGVETQYF. CDR3 nucleotide sequence: TGTGCCATCGCCGCAGCGGGGGGGGTAGAGACCCAGTACTTC.

The chain carries TRBV2 and TRBJ2-3, with TRBD2 matching 11 bases. Unmatched junction bases numbered 4, after V lost 6 bases and J lost 5 bases. The CDR3 extends over 14 amino acids. Germline V CDR1 and CDR2: SNHLY, FYNNEI. The CDR3 loop is CASRSLAGEDTQYF. The DNA of the CDR3 is TGTGCCAGCAGGTCACTAGCGGGGGAAGATACGCAGTATTTT.

J is TRBJ1-2 and V is TRBV5-1; 9 nucleotides line up with TRBD1. The CDR3 loop spans 15 amino acids. V was pared by 3 bases and J by 8 bases, with 11 bases of the junction left unmatched. Germline values: CDR1 SGHRS, CDR2 YFSETQ. CDR3 residues: CASSSPDRGGGGYTF. The CDR3 DNA follows: TGCGCCAGCAGCTCCCCCGACAGGGGGGGAGGGGGCTACACCTTC.

This chain connects TRBV11-1 to TRBJ2-1; D is unresolved. Looked up from germline, CDR1 is SGHAT and CDR2 is FQDESV (reference sequence). This CDR3 is 15 amino acids long. V lost 2 bases and J lost 1, with 9 bases in between. CDR3 nucleotide sequence: TGTGCCAGCAGCTTACTATCCCATTCCTACAATGAGCAGTTCTTC. The encoded protein is CASSLLSHSYNEQFF. Combining the CDR3 with reference TRBV11-1 and TRBJ2-1 gives the whole variable domain EAEVAQSPRYKITEKSQAVAFWCDPISGHATLYWYRQILGQGPELLVQFQDESVVDDSQLPKDRFSAERLKGVDSTLKIQPAELGDSAMYLCASSLLSHSYNEQFFGPGTRLTVL.

The chain has TRBV9 and TRBJ1-1; D uncertain. The CDR3 is 13 residues long. V dropped 1 base and J dropped 1 base, with 5 bases sitting between them. CDR1 and CDR2 (germline): SGDLS, YYNGEE. CDR3 sequence (DNA): TGTGCCAGCAGCGTAAGCGGGAACACTGAAGCTTTCTTT. This gives the protein CASSVSGNTEAFF. The full variable domain, its missing parts supplied by reference TRBV9 and TRBJ1-1, is DSGVTQTPKHLITATGQRVTLRCSPRSGDLSVYWYQQSLDQGLQFLIQYYNGEERAKGNILERFSAQQFPDLHSELNLSSLELGDSALYFCASSVSGNTEAFFGQGTRLTVV.

The CDR3 nucleotides read TGTGCCAGCAGCCATGGATCCGCCGGGACAAGGTATTACAATGAGCAGTTCTTC. Its translation: CASSHGSAGTRYYNEQFF. The rearrangement joins TRBV5-6 to TRBJ2-1; D is possibly TRBD1 (6 bases). This CDR3 contains 18 residues. Germline V lookup: CDR1 SGHDT, CDR2 YYEEEE. The V end was cut by 4 bases, the J end by 4 bases, with 24 bases between.

The chain is built from TRBV4-3 and TRBJ2-1; D unclear. The CDR3 extends over 15 amino acids. Germline-derived CDR1 and CDR2 are LGHNA and YSLEER. Trimming took 1 base from V and 3 from J, leaving 10 bases between them. The CDR3 DNA follows: TGCGCCAGCAGCCAAGGAGCACAGTTCTACAATGAGCAGTTCTTC. Amino acid sequence: CASSQGAQFYNEQFF.